This T cell receptor (beta chain) was documented in a study of blood T cells in healthy people across ages. Study outcomes and limitations: Lack of knowledge of donor CMV status possibly confounded expanded clonotype changes. There were more naive CD4+ cells and higher diversity in long-lived donors than in aged donors. As age increased, TCR beta diversity per million T cells fell in a roughly linear fashion.

In regard to this clonotype: Its antigen is undetermined.

Together with a sample-barcoded 5' primer, a J-beta primer mix was included in a second PCR lasting about 7 to 11 cycles. TCRdb fed the 5' RACE reads into MiXCR, producing one record per CDR3 protein. This table holds hundreds of thousands of distinct CDR3 sequences, 58% found once. Collection of 8.5 to 10 milliliters of peripheral blood was performed for each donor. Losses at the gene ends were 4 bases for V and 5 bases for J; bases not matched to a gene: 2. Germline V gene sequence: CDR1 LGHDT, CDR2 YNNKEL (reference sequence). This CDR3 has 14 amino acids. Specimen: blood. This rearrangement joins TRBV3-1 to TRBJ1-6, with TRBD1 matching 7 bases. The clonotype originates from a man aged 25-40 years in good health. The CDR3 nucleotides read TGTGCCAGCAGCCCGACAGGGAATAATTCACCCCTCCACTTT. It translates to CASSPTGNNSPLHF. Full variable domain (outside the CDR3, taken from reference TRBV3-1 and TRBJ1-6): DTAVSQTPKYLVTQMGNDKSIKCEQNLGHDTMYWYKQDSKKFLKIMFSYNNKELIINETVPNRFSPKSPDKAHLNLHINSLELGDSAVYFCASSPTGNNSPLHFGNGTRLTVT.